These T cell receptor beta chains were read from a single sample in a study of blood T cell repertoires in COVID-19. Clones were read by immunoSEQ multiplex PCR, and TCRdb kept only the in-frame ones, dropping some. Of over 50,000 clones in the sample, around 80% were seen once. Sequenced material: peripheral blood. The receptors shown here come from an elderly man with acute or convalescent COVID-19. The CDR3 runs from the conserved cysteine through the conserved F or W. Each record gives: CDR3 length, clone size, J gene, D gene, V gene, CDR3 protein, CDR3 DNA. The D gene is left open where the match is weak. Only part of the rows carry a size: once, few, many, or a class if the clone is expanded.

CDR3 length: 15; clone size: once; J gene: TRBJ2-1; D gene: NA; V gene: TRBV9; CDR3 protein: CASSKGGQYYNEQFF; CDR3 DNA: TGTGCCAGCAGTAAAGGAGGACAGTACTACAATGAGCAGTTCTTC
CDR3 length: 13; clone size: NA; J gene: TRBJ2-7; D gene: NA; V gene: TRBV5-1; CDR3 protein: CASSLRSTTEQYF; CDR3 DNA: TGCGCCAGCAGCTTAAGGTCTACTACCGAGCAGTACTTC
CDR3 length: 15; clone size: NA; J gene: TRBJ2-3; D gene: TRBD2; V gene: TRBV2; CDR3 protein: CASIAGTSGSDTQYF; CDR3 DNA: TGTGCCAGCATAGCCGGGACTAGCGGCTCGGATACGCAGTATTTT
CDR3 length: 13; clone size: NA; J gene: TRBJ2-7; D gene: TRBD1; V gene: TRBV10-3; CDR3 protein: CAVVSGQASEQYF; CDR3 DNA: TGTGCCGTGGTTTCGGGACAGGCTTCAGAGCAGTACTTC
CDR3 length: 16; clone size: NA; J gene: TRBJ2-5; D gene: TRBD1; V gene: TRBV24-1; CDR3 protein: CATSDPGTGEGETQYF; CDR3 DNA: TGTGCCACCAGTGATCCCGGGACAGGGGAGGGGGAGACCCAGTACTTC
CDR3 length: 15; clone size: NA; J gene: TRBJ2-3; D gene: TRBD1; V gene: TRBV6-5; CDR3 protein: CASSPRTGGRDTQYF; CDR3 DNA: TGTGCCAGCAGCCCCAGGACAGGGGGCAGAGATACGCAGTATTTT
CDR3 length: 15; clone size: NA; J gene: TRBJ1-3; D gene: NA; V gene: TRBV5-1; CDR3 protein: CASSLQGSAGNTIYF; CDR3 DNA: TGCGCCAGCAGCTTGCAGGGTTCAGCGGGAAACACCATATATTTT
CDR3 length: 13; clone size: once; J gene: TRBJ1-4; D gene: NA; V gene: TRBV7-3; CDR3 protein: CASSQGTNEKLFF; CDR3 DNA: TGTGCCAGCAGCCAGGGTACTAATGAAAAACTGTTTTTT
CDR3 length: 14; clone size: NA; J gene: TRBJ2-1; D gene: TRBD1; V gene: TRBV18; CDR3 protein: CASSPRTGDNEQFF; CDR3 DNA: TGTGCCAGCTCACCACGTACAGGGGACAATGAGCAGTTCTTC
CDR3 length: 13; clone size: NA; J gene: TRBJ1-5; D gene: NA; V gene: TRBV19; CDR3 protein: CASSPWAGQPQHF; CDR3 DNA: TGTGCCAGTAGCCCCTGGGCAGGTCAGCCCCAGCATTTT
CDR3 length: 15; clone size: NA; J gene: TRBJ2-3; D gene: NA; V gene: TRBV3-1/TRBV3-2; CDR3 protein: CASSQVASRTDTQYF; CDR3 DNA: TGTGCCAGCAGCCAAGTTGCGTCTCGCACAGATACGCAGTATTTT
CDR3 length: 14; clone size: NA; J gene: TRBJ2-1; D gene: NA; V gene: TRBV6-5; CDR3 protein: CASTRSSSYNEQFF; CDR3 DNA: TGTGCCAGCACCCGGAGTAGCTCCTACAATGAGCAGTTCTTC
CDR3 length: 13; clone size: NA; J gene: TRBJ2-5; D gene: NA; V gene: TRBV4-2; CDR3 protein: CASSQGTKETQYF; CDR3 DNA: TGTGCCAGCAGCCAAGGGACTAAAGAGACCCAGTACTTC
CDR3 length: 17; clone size: NA; J gene: TRBJ2-3; D gene: TRBD2; V gene: TRBV4-1; CDR3 protein: CASSQGILAGGRDTQYF; CDR3 DNA: TGCGCCAGCAGCCAAGGGATACTAGCGGGGGGGAGAGATACGCAGTATTTT
CDR3 length: 14; clone size: NA; J gene: TRBJ1-4; D gene: NA; V gene: TRBV9; CDR3 protein: CASSVDTNHEKLFF; CDR3 DNA: TGTGCCAGCAGCGTGGACACGAACCATGAAAAACTGTTTTTT
CDR3 length: 12; clone size: once; J gene: TRBJ1-2; D gene: NA; V gene: TRBV12-3/TRBV12-4; CDR3 protein: CASSFQGSGYTF; CDR3 DNA: TGTGCCAGCAGTTTCCAGGGTTCCGGCTACACCTTC
CDR3 length: 14; clone size: NA; J gene: TRBJ1-1; D gene: NA; V gene: TRBV28; CDR3 protein: CASRGPKLNTEAFF; CDR3 DNA: TGTGCCAGCAGGGGGCCGAAGTTGAACACTGAAGCTTTCTTT
CDR3 length: 19; clone size: NA; J gene: TRBJ2-7; D gene: TRBD2; V gene: TRBV7-2; CDR3 protein: CASSSPTLGLAGPFYEQYF; CDR3 DNA: TGTGCCAGCAGCTCACCCACTTTAGGGCTAGCGGGACCCTTCTACGAGCAGTACTTC
CDR3 length: 15; clone size: once; J gene: TRBJ1-5; D gene: NA; V gene: TRBV7-2; CDR3 protein: CASSLQVPVSWPQHF; CDR3 DNA: TGTGCCAGCAGCTTACAAGTGCCGGTGAGTTGGCCCCAGCATTTT
CDR3 length: 16; clone size: few; J gene: TRBJ2-7; D gene: TRBD2; V gene: TRBV28; CDR3 protein: CASRLAGGLSSYEQYF; CDR3 DNA: TGTGCCAGCAGACTAGCGGGGGGCCTCAGCTCCTACGAGCAGTACTTC
CDR3 length: 12; clone size: NA; J gene: TRBJ1-1; D gene: NA; V gene: TRBV7-8; CDR3 protein: CASRTGDTEAFF; CDR3 DNA: TGTGCCAGCAGGACGGGTGACACTGAAGCTTTCTTT
CDR3 length: 13; clone size: once; J gene: TRBJ1-6; D gene: NA; V gene: TRBV29-1; CDR3 protein: CSVAQGNNSPLHF; CDR3 DNA: TGCAGCGTTGCACAGGGTAACAATTCACCCCTCCACTTT
CDR3 length: 15; clone size: NA; J gene: TRBJ1-2; D gene: TRBD1; V gene: TRBV15; CDR3 protein: CATSRGQGRGYGYTF; CDR3 DNA: TGTGCCACCAGCAGGGGACAGGGTCGAGGCTATGGCTACACCTTC
CDR3 length: 17; clone size: NA; J gene: TRBJ2-2; D gene: TRBD2; V gene: TRBV5-5; CDR3 protein: CASSSRTSGGITGELFF; CDR3 DNA: TGTGCCAGCAGCTCCCGGACTAGCGGGGGGATCACCGGGGAGCTGTTTTTT
CDR3 length: 13; clone size: NA; J gene: TRBJ1-1; D gene: NA; V gene: TRBV18; CDR3 protein: CASSPPLSTEAFF; CDR3 DNA: TGTGCCAGCTCACCACCGCTGAGCACTGAAGCTTTCTTT
CDR3 length: 14; clone size: once; J gene: TRBJ2-7; D gene: TRBD2; V gene: TRBV27; CDR3 protein: CASSPTSGEDEQYF; CDR3 DNA: TGTGCCAGCAGCCCGACTAGCGGAGAGGACGAGCAGTACTTC
CDR3 length: 11; clone size: NA; J gene: TRBJ1-1; D gene: TRBD1; V gene: TRBV25-1; CDR3 protein: CASSAQGKAFF; CDR3 DNA: TGTGCCAGCAGCGCACAGGGGAAAGCTTTCTTT
CDR3 length: 16; clone size: NA; J gene: TRBJ2-2; D gene: NA; V gene: TRBV7-2; CDR3 protein: CASSLTPPRKAGELFF; CDR3 DNA: TGTGCCAGCAGCCTAACCCCCCCTAGGAAAGCCGGGGAGCTGTTTTTT
CDR3 length: 14; clone size: NA; J gene: TRBJ2-1; D gene: TRBD2; V gene: TRBV2; CDR3 protein: CASNGLASYNEQFF; CDR3 DNA: TGTGCCAGCAATGGACTAGCCTCCTACAATGAGCAGTTCTTC
CDR3 length: 18; clone size: NA; J gene: TRBJ2-2; D gene: TRBD2; V gene: TRBV5-1; CDR3 protein: CATAKKRTSGSLAGELFF; CDR3 DNA: TGCGCCACGGCAAAAAAAAGGACTAGCGGGAGCTTGGCCGGGGAGCTGTTTTTT
CDR3 length: 16; clone size: NA; J gene: TRBJ1-2; D gene: NA; V gene: TRBV18; CDR3 protein: CASSPSNRALGYGYTF; CDR3 DNA: TGTGCCAGCTCACCGAGCAACAGGGCCCTAGGCTATGGCTACACCTTC
CDR3 length: 14; clone size: NA; J gene: TRBJ2-7; D gene: TRBD2; V gene: TRBV15; CDR3 protein: CATSRDQASGEQYF; CDR3 DNA: TGTGCCACCAGCAGAGATCAGGCTAGCGGAGAGCAGTACTTC
CDR3 length: 15; clone size: once; J gene: TRBJ2-2; D gene: NA; V gene: TRBV11-1; CDR3 protein: CASSFSGKPTGELFF; CDR3 DNA: TGTGCCAGCAGCTTTTCCGGGAAGCCCACCGGGGAGCTGTTTTTT
CDR3 length: 14; clone size: NA; J gene: TRBJ1-5; D gene: TRBD1; V gene: TRBV27; CDR3 protein: CASRYTGVNQPQHF; CDR3 DNA: TGTGCCAGCAGGTACACAGGGGTTAATCAGCCCCAGCATTTT
CDR3 length: 13; clone size: NA; J gene: TRBJ2-7; D gene: NA; V gene: TRBV7-8; CDR3 protein: CASSLVAFYEQYF; CDR3 DNA: TGTGCCAGCAGCTTAGTAGCATTCTACGAGCAGTACTTC
CDR3 length: 12; clone size: few; J gene: TRBJ1-1; D gene: NA; V gene: TRBV28; CDR3 protein: CASSPQNTEAFF; CDR3 DNA: TGTGCCAGCAGTCCCCAGAACACTGAAGCTTTCTTT
CDR3 length: 20; clone size: NA; J gene: TRBJ2-1; D gene: TRBD1; V gene: TRBV5-1; CDR3 protein: CASSLALGQGVLSSYNEQFF; CDR3 DNA: TGCGCCAGCAGCTTGGCTTTAGGACAGGGCGTACTAAGCTCCTACAATGAGCAGTTCTTC